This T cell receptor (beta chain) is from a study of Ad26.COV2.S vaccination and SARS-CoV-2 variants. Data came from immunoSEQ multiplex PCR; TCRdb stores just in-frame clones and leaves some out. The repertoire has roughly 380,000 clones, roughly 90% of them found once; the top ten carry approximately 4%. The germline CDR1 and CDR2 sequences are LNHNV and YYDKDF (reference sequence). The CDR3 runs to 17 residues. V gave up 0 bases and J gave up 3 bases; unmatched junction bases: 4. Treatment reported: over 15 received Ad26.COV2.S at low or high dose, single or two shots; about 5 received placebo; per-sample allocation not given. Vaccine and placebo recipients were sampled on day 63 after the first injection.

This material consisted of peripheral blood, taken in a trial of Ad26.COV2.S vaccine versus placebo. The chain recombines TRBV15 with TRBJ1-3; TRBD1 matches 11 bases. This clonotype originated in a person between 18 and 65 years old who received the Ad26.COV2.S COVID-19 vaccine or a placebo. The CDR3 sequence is CATSREGQGVFGNTIYF. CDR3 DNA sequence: TGTGCCACCAGCAGAGAGGGACAGGGGGTATTTGGAAACACCATATATTTT.